The entry below gives a single TCR beta chain sequence along with its context. Its antigen remains unknown. The data belong to a study of cytomegalovirus exposure and HLA in healthy donors. Overall study results and limits: Among CMV-associated TCR beta chains, most appeared HLA-restricted in a later analysis.

This PCR relied on a set of 60 Vbeta primers and 13 Jbeta primers. The repertoire was sequenced with immunoSEQ multiplex PCR; TCRdb's copy has only in-frame clones and lacks some. The sample shows roughly 60,000 clones, about 73% of them seen only once. Germline-derived CDR1 and CDR2 are LNHDA and SQIVND (reference sequence). CDR3 length: 14 amino acids. V was trimmed by 7 bases and J by 0 bases, leaving 12 bases between them. The sample was PBMCs. This clonotype originated in an older woman in good health and CMV-seropositive. The chain recombines TRBV19 with TRBJ1-2; D is perhaps TRBD1 (5 bases). As DNA, the CDR3 is TGTGCCAGTAAAGGAGACAGCACTAACTATGGCTACACCTTC. It codes for CASKGDSTNYGYTF.